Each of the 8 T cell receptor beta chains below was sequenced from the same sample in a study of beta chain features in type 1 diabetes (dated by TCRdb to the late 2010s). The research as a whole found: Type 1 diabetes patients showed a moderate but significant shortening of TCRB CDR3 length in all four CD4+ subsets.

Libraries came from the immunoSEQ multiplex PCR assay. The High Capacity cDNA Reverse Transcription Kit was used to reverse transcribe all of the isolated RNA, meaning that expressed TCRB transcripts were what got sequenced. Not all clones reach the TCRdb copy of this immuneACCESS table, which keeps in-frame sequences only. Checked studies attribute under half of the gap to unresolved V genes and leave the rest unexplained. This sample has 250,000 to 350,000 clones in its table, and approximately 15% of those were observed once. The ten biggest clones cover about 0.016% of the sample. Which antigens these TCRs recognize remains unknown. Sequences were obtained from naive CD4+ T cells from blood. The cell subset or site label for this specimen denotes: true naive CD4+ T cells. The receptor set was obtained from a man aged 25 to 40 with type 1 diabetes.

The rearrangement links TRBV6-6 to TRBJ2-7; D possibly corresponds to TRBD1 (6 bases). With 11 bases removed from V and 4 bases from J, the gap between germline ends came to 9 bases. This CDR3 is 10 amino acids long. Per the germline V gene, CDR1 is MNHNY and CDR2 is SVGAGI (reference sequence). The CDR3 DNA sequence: TGTGCCGTCGGACAGTACGAGCAGTACTTC. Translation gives CAVGQYEQYF.

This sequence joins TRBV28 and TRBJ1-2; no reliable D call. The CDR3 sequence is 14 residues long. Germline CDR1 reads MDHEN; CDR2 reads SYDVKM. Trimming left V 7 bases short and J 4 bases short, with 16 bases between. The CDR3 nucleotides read TGTGCCAGCATGACTTTGGCAGTACCCTATGGCTACACCTTC. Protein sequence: CASMTLAVPYGYTF.

The CDR3, as DNA: TGTGCCAGCAGTTTGCTCCCGGGACAGGGACTCCACGAGCAGTACTTC. Its protein product is CASSLLPGQGLHEQYF. J is TRBJ2-7 and V is TRBV28, with 9 bases fitting TRBD1. This CDR3 has 16 residues. V was pared by 3 bases and J by 5 bases, with 11 bases of the junction left unmatched. Germline CDR1 MDHEN, CDR2 SYDVKM. The complete variable domain, with remaining parts taken from reference TRBV28 and TRBJ2-7, reads DVKVTQSSRYLVKRTGEKVFLECVQDMDHENMFWYRQDPGLGLRLIYFSYDVKMKEKGDIPEGYSVSREKKERFSLILESASTNQTSMYLCASSLLPGQGLHEQYFGPGTRLTVT.

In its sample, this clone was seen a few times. This CDR3 is CSGGRPASYNEQFF. Written as DNA, the CDR3 is TGCAGCGGCGGTAGGCCTGCCTCCTACAATGAGCAGTTCTTC. The chain links TRBV29-1 to TRBJ2-1; D ambiguous. The V gene's germline CDR1 is SQVTM and CDR2 ANQGSEA. This CDR3 contains 14 residues. V was cut by 7 bases and J by 0 bases, with 13 bases left in between.

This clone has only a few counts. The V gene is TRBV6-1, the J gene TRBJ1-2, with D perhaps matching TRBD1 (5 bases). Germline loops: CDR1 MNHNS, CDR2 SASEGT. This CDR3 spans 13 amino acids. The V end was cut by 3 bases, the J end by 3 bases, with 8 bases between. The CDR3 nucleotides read TGTGCCAGCAGTGATGCAGGGCACTATGGCTACACCTTC. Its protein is CASSDAGHYGYTF.

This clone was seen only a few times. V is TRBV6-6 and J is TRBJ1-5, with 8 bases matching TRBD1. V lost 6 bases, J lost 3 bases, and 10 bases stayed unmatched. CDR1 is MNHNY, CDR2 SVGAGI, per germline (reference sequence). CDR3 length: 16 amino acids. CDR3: CASRIPGQENNQPQHF. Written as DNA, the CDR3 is TGTGCCAGCAGGATCCCGGGACAGGAGAACAATCAGCCCCAGCATTTT.

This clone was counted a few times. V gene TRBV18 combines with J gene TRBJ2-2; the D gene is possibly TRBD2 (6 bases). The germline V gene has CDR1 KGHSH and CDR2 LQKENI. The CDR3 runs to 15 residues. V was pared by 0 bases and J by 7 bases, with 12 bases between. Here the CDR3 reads CASSPPGGRNGELFF. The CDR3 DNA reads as TGTGCCAGCTCACCACCGGGAGGAAGAAACGGGGAGCTGTTTTTT.

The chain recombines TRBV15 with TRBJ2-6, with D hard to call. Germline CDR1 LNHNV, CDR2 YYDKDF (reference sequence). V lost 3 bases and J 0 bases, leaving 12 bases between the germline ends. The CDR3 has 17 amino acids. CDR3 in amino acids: CATSRASRFSGANVLTF. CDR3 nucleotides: TGTGCCACCAGCAGGGCTTCTCGATTCTCTGGGGCCAACGTCCTGACTTTC.